This T cell receptor beta chain was sequenced during a study of post-analysis software for immune sequencing data. General study findings and limits: Five TRBV segments (TRBV5-6, TRBV5-1 and TRBV20-1 among them) occurred more frequently in patients than in controls.

This clonotype was counted between two and nine times. No antigen is known for it. Sequencing libraries made from TCR beta cDNA carried unique molecular identifiers. From approximately 0.95 to 9.8 million T cells, roughly 0.5 million cDNA molecules were obtained. One entry per CDR3 protein results from TCRdb running MiXCR on the PCR reads. The sample contains hundreds of thousands of distinct CDR3 sequences, 30% of which appear only once. CDR3 length equals 20 residues. In germline, CDR1 is SGHTA, CDR2 FQGNSA. V was pared by 1 base and J by 5 bases, with 15 bases of the junction left unmatched. The sample comprised blood. This TCR came from a girl aged 5-17 years with multiple sclerosis. The rearrangement uses TRBV7-2 and TRBJ2-3; 13 bases align to TRBD2. CDR3 nucleotides: TGTGCCAGCAGCTTAGGTTCCGGACTAGCGGGAGCCGGAGCGGGAGATACGCAGTATTTT. Its protein is CASSLGSGLAGAGAGDTQYF.